The 5 T cell receptor beta chains reported below all come from one sample, sequenced in a study of blood T cell repertoires in COVID-19. Clones were sequenced by immunoSEQ multiplex PCR, and TCRdb holds only the in-frame ones, with some missing. The sample has roughly 120,000 clones, 85% seen once; the top ten hold under 4%. Sequencing was done on a sample of peripheral blood. The receptors come from a man between 35 and 55 years old with acute or convalescent COVID-19.

The J gene is TRBJ2-2, the V gene TRBV30; weak D call: TRBD2 (6 bases). The CDR3 covers 15 residues. Trimming left V 1 base short and J 5 bases short, with 14 bases between. Germline V gene data show CDR1 as GTSNPN and CDR2 as SVGIG (reference sequence). CDR3 in DNA: TGTGCCTGGAGTGCTTCCGGGACTTTAACCGGGGAGCTGTTTTTT. This translates into CAWSASGTLTGELFF.

V usage is TRBV6-5 and J usage is TRBJ1-1; tentatively, D is TRBD1 (5 bases). The CDR3 is 16 residues long. V dropped 0 bases and J dropped 4 bases, with 15 bases sitting between them. In germline, CDR1 is MNHEY, CDR2 SVGAGI. This CDR3 is CASSYSIQIGGTEAFF. In DNA, the CDR3 is TGTGCCAGCAGTTACTCTATCCAGATCGGGGGCACTGAAGCTTTCTTT.

The J gene is TRBJ1-2, the V gene TRBV25-1, with 7 bases fitting TRBD1. Germline assignment: CDR1 MGHDK and CDR2 SYGVNS. V gave up 4 bases and J gave up 4 bases; unmatched junction bases: 6. The CDR3 length is 14 residues. The CDR3 bases are TGTGCCAGCAGTGCATACCGGGACAGCTATGGCTACACCTTC. Amino acids: CASSAYRDSYGYTF.

This sequence joins TRBV19 and TRBJ2-2, with 8 bases matching TRBD2. Germline loops: CDR1 LNHDA, CDR2 SQIVND (reference sequence). This CDR3 has 15 amino acids. The J segment lost 5 bases and the V segment lost 5 bases, leaving 7 bases of the junction unmatched. As DNA, the CDR3 is TGTGCCAGTAGTTTTGGGACTAGTCTTACCGGGGAGCTGTTTTTT. It specifies CASSFGTSLTGELFF.

The CDR3 nucleotides read TGTGCCAGCAGTCGTCCCGGGACAGCCTCCTACGAGCAGTACTTC. Protein sequence: CASSRPGTASYEQYF. The rearrangement joins TRBV7-8 to TRBJ2-7, with 7 bases lining up with TRBD1. J was trimmed by 0 bases and V by 6 bases; bases with no gene match: 8. The V gene's germline CDR1 is SGHVS and CDR2 FQNEAQ. The CDR3 extends over 15 amino acids.